This TCR beta chain comes out of a study of CD8 T cells in Susac syndrome. After extraction with the RNeasy kit, roughly 0.45 to 1 ug of the RNA was reverse transcribed using random hexamers. An immunoSEQ multiplex PCR generated amplified TCR beta CDR3 products spanning 54 Vbeta and 13 Jbeta. Each CDR3 protein is one row after TCRdb ran MiXCR on the immunoSEQ multiplex PCR reads. Among some 170,000 distinct CDR3 sequences listed, 93% were seen once. The J segment lost 2 bases and the V segment lost 6 bases, leaving 3 bases of the junction unmatched. This CDR3 comprises 12 residues. Germline CDR1 DFQATT, CDR2 SNEGSKA (reference sequence).

The clonotype comes from a human donor in good health. The source material was CD4+ T cells from PBMCs. This chain uses TRBV20-1 with TRBJ1-2; 7 bases map to TRBD1. The CDR3 nucleotides read TGCAGTGCGATACAGGGGAACTATGGCTACACCTTC. As protein: CSAIQGNYGYTF.